This T cell receptor (beta chain) originates from a study of PD-1 blockade in classical Hodgkin lymphoma. TCRdb keeps only in-frame clones here, not all; method: immunoSEQ multiplex PCR. The data contain more than 90,000 clones, roughly four fifths of them singletons. Each patient experienced a relapse that followed autologous stem cell transplantation, and brentuximab vedotin exposure varied. Concerning this clone: Its antigen is as yet unknown.

General study points: Complete responders' diversity at baseline resembled that of newly diagnosed patients. Newly diagnosed patients reportedly trailed healthy donors in baseline TCR diversity.

Losses at the gene ends were 6 bases for V and 6 bases for J; bases not matched to a gene: 7. The CDR3 totals 13 residues. CDR1 and CDR2 from the germline V gene are ENHRY and SYGVKD. The specimen comprised peripheral blood mononuclear cells (PBMCs), sampled before the second cycle of nivolumab. The sequence was obtained from a human donor with classical Hodgkin lymphoma. The rearrangement joins TRBV10-3 to TRBJ1-1; 7 bases align to TRBD1. The chain's CDR3 is CAIRMTGFAEAFF. The DNA of the CDR3 is TGTGCCATCAGGATGACAGGGTTTGCTGAAGCTTTCTTT.